This record looks at one T cell receptor beta chain sequence and its context. The antigen this receptor binds is unknown. No much larger clonotype is one base removed from it; base qualities were not supplied. Receptor amplification or capture employed the immunoSEQ multiplex PCR assay. This immuneACCESS table, as held by TCRdb, lists in-frame sequences with V and J called but not all clones. Of the missing ones, under half trace to an unresolved V gene in checked studies; the others have no known cause. For this sample the table gives 90,000 to 120,000 clones, of which 82% were detected only once. The top ten hold around 6.5% of the sample. Trimming costs V 0 bases and J 4 bases, and their ends lie 9 bases apart. Inclusive of the bounding cysteine and phenylalanine, the CDR3 is 14 residues long. The sequence is cut down to CDR3 DNA, 42 bases in frame from base 1. The germline V gene (reference sequence) yields GTSNPN for CDR1 and SVGIG for CDR2.

These data belong to a study of PD-1 blockade in mismatch repair-deficient tumors (dated by TCRdb to 2016 to 2017). Concerning the study at large: Between late 2013 and late 2016, the trial enrolled approximately 91 consecutive patients with approximately 12 types of mismatch repair-deficient cancer, all of whom had received prior treatment and were progressing. Deep sequencing of TCR CDR3 regions was used to track tumor-associated T cell clones in peripheral blood of patients responding to PD-1 blockade.

Overall results and qualifications from the work: Clones residing in the tumor, which were often undetectable in blood before treatment, expanded quickly after pembrolizumab and then contracted, generally before radiologic responses.

For each enrolled patient, mismatch repair deficiency was established using either polymerase chain reaction or immunohistochemistry. TCR sequencing was carried out for a few patients who responded to pembrolizumab therapy. The phase II trial prospectively tested pembrolizumab PD-1 blockade in advanced mismatch repair-deficient cancers regardless of tissue of origin. Peripheral blood T cell samples were collected serially, before PD-1 blockade began and at several time points afterward. The timing of each blood sample was reported as weeks after the first dose of pembrolizumab. This receptor chain uses TRBV30 and TRBJ2-2; a confident D gene designation cannot be given. The material was peripheral blood, obtained roughly 36 weeks after starting pembrolizumab. This receptor was taken from an adult with mismatch repair-deficient cancer. The DNA sequence is TGTGCCTGGAGTGTAAGGCCCGGCACCGGGGAGCTGTTTTTT. Its protein is CAWSVRPGTGELFF.